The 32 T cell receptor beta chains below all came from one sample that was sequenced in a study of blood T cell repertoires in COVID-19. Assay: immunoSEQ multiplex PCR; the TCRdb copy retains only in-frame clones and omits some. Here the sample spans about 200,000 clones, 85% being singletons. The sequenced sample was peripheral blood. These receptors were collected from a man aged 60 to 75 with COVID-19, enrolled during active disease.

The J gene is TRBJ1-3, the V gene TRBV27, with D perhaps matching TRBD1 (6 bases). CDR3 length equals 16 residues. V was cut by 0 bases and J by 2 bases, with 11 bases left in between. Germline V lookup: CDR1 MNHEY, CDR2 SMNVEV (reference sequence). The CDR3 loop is CASSLSGTPAGNTIYF. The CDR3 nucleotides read TGTGCCAGCAGTTTATCCGGGACACCGGCTGGAAACACCATATATTTT.

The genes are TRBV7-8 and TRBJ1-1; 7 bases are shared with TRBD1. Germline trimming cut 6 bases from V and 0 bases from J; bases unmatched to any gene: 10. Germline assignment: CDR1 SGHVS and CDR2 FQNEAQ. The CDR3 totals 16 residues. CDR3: CASSQIGQVMNTEAFF. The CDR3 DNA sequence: TGTGCCAGCAGTCAAATTGGACAGGTCATGAACACTGAAGCTTTCTTT.

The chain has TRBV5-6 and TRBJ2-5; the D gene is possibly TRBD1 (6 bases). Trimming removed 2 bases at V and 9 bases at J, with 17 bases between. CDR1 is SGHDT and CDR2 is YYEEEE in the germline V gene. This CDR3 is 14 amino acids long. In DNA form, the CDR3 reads TGTGCCAGCAGCTTCGGGACACCAGGCGAGGCCCAGTACTTC. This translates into CASSFGTPGEAQYF.

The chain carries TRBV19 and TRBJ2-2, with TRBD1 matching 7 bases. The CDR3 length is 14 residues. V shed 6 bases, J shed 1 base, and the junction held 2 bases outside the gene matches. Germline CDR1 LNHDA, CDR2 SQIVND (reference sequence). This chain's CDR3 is CASRRQGNTGELFF. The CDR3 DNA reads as TGTGCCAGTAGACGACAGGGGAACACCGGGGAGCTGTTTTTT.

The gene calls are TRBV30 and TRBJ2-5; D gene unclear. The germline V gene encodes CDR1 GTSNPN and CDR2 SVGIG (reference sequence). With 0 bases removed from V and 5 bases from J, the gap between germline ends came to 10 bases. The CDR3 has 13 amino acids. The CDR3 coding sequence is TGTGCCTGGAGTGTGGGCCCCCCGGAGACCCAGTACTTC. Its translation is CAWSVGPPETQYF.

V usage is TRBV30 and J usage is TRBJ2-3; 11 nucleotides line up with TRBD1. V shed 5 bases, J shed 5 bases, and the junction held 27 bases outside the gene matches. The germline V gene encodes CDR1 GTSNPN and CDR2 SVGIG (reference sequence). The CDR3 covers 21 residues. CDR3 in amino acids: CAWLLSPPTFRDRGSGDTQYF. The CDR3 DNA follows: TGTGCCTGGCTTTTGTCCCCCCCCACATTCCGGGACAGGGGGTCCGGAGATACGCAGTATTTT.

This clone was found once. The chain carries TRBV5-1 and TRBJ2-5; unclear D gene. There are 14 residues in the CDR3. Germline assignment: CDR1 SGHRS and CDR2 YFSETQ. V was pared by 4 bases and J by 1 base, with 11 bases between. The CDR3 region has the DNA TGCGCCAGCAGCCTCACCGGGTCCCAAGAGACCCAGTACTTC. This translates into CASSLTGSQETQYF.

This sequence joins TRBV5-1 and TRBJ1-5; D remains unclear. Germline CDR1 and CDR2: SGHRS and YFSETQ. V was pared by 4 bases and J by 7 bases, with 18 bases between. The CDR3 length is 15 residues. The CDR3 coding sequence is TGCGCCAGCAGCCCACGGGGAGAGGGTGGCCAGCCCCAGCATTTT. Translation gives CASSPRGEGGQPQHF.

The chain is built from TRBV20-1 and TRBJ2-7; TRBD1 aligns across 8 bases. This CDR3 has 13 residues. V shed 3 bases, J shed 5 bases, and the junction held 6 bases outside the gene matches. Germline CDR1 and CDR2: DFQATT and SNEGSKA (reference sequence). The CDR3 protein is CSASPNRGNEQYF. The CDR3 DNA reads TGCAGTGCTAGTCCCAACAGGGGGAACGAGCAGTACTTC.

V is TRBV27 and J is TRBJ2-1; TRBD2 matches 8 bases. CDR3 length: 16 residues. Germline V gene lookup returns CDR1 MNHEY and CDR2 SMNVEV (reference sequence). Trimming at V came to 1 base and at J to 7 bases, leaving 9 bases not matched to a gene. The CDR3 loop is CASSLFPSGRGNEQFF. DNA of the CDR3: TGTGCCAGCAGTTTATTCCCCAGCGGGAGAGGAAATGAGCAGTTCTTC.

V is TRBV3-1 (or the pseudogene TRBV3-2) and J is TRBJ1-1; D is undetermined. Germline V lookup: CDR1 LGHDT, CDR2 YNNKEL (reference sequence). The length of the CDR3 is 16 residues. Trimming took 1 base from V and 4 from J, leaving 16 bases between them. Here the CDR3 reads CASSQAIGVRATEAFF. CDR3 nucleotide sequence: TGTGCCAGCAGCCAAGCAATCGGGGTAAGGGCCACTGAAGCTTTCTTT.

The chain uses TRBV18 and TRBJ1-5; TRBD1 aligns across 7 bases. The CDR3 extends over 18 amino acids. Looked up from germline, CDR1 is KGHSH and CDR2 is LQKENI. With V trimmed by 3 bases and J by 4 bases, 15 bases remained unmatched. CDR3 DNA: TGTGCCAGCTCACCCTACTCCGGACAGGTAGGGGGAAATCAGCCCCAGCATTTT. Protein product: CASSPYSGQVGGNQPQHF.

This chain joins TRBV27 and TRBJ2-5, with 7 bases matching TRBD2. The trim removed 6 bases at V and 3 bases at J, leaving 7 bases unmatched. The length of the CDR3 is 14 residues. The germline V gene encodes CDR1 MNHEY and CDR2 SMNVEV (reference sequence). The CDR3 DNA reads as TGTGCCAGCAGCTTTCGAGCGGGAAAAGAGACCCAGTACTTC. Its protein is CASSFRAGKETQYF.

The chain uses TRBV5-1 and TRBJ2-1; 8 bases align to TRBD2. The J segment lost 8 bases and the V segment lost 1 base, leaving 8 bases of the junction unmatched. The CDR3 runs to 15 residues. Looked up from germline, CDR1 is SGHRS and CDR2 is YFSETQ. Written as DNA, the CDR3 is TGCGCCAGCAGCTTGAATGCGGGAGGCCCGGATGAGCAGTTCTTC. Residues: CASSLNAGGPDEQFF.

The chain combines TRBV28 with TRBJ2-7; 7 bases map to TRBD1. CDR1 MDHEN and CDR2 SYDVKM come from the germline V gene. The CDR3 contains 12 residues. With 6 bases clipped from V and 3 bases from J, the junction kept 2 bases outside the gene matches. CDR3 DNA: TGTGCCAGCAGGCGACAGGGCTACGAGCAGTACTTC. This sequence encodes CASRRQGYEQYF.

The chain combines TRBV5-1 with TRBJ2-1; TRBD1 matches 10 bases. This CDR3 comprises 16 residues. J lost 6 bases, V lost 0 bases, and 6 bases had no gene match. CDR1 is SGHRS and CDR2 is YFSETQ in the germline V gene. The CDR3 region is CASSLVAGDRGNEQFF. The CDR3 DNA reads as TGCGCCAGCAGCTTGGTAGCTGGGGACAGGGGCAATGAGCAGTTCTTC.

This CDR3 is CASSVEAGDYTGELFF. In DNA form, the CDR3 reads TGTGCCAGCAGCGTAGAGGCGGGAGACTATACCGGGGAGCTGTTTTTT. The rearrangement joins TRBV9 to TRBJ2-2; 7 nucleotides match TRBD2. CDR1 and CDR2 (germline): SGDLS, YYNGEE. Trimming removed 0 bases from V and 5 bases from J; junction bases left unmatched: 7. CDR3 size: 16 residues.

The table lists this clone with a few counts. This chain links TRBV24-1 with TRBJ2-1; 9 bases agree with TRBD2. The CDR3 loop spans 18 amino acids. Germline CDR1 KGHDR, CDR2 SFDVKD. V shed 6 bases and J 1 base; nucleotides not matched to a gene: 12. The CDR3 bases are TGTGCCACCAGTTCGACTAGCGGAGTCCTTGGGTCCTACAATGAGCAGTTCTTC. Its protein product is CATSSTSGVLGSYNEQFF.

The CDR3 is CASSFLSGANVLTF. The CDR3 nucleotides read TGTGCCAGCAGCTTCCTCTCTGGGGCCAACGTCCTGACTTTC. This chain connects TRBV7-2 to TRBJ2-6; D call uncertain. The germline V and J ends were trimmed by 3 bases and 0 bases, with 3 bases remaining between them. The CDR3 is 14 amino acids. Looked up from germline, CDR1 is SGHTA and CDR2 is FQGNSA.

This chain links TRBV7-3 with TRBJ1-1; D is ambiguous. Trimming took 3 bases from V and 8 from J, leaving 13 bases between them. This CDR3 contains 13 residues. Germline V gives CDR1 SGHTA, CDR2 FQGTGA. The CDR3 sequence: CASSFHRRSEAFF. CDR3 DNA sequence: TGTGCCAGCAGCTTCCACCGCCGGTCCGAAGCTTTCTTT.

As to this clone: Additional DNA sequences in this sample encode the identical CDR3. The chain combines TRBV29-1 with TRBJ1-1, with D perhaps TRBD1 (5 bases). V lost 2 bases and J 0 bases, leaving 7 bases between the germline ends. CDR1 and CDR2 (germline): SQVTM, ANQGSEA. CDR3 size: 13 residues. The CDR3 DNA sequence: TGCAGCGTTGAACGACAGCTGAACACTGAAGCTTTCTTT. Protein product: CSVERQLNTEAFF.

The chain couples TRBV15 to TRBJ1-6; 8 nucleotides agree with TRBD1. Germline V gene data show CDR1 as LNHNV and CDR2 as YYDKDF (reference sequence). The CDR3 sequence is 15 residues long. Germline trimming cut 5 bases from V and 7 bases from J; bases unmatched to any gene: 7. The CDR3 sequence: CATSSKQGENSPLHF. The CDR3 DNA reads TGTGCCACCAGCTCAAAACAGGGGGAGAATTCACCCCTCCACTTT.

CDR3 region: CATSRDLAGTVNQPQHF. CDR3 nucleotides: TGTGCCACCAGCAGAGATCTCGCTGGGACAGTCAATCAGCCCCAGCATTTT. The rearrangement uses TRBV15 and TRBJ1-5, with 7 bases identical to TRBD1. The CDR3 has 17 residues. V was clipped by 0 bases and J by 3 bases; unmatched bases: 8. The germline V gene encodes CDR1 LNHNV and CDR2 YYDKDF (reference sequence).

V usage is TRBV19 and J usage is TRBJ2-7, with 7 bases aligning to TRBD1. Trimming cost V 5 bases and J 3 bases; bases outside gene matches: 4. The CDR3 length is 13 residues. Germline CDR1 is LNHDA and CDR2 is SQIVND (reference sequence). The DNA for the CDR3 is TGTGCCAGTAGTCTCAGGACAGGCTACGAGCAGTACTTC. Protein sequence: CASSLRTGYEQYF.

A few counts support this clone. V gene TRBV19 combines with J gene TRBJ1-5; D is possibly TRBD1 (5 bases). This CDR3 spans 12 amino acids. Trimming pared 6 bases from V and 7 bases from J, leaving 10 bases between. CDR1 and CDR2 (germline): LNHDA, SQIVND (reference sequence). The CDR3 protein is CASRGVQQPQHF. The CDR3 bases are TGTGCCAGTAGAGGGGTACAGCAGCCCCAGCATTTT.

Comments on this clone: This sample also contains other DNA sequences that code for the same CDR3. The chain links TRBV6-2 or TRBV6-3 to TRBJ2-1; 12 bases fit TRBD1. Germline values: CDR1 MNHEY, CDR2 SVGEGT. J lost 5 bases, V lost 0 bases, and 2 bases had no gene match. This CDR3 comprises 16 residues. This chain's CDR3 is CASSYSGTGGNNEQFF. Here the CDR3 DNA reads TGTGCCAGCAGTTACTCTGGGACAGGGGGCAACAATGAGCAGTTCTTC.

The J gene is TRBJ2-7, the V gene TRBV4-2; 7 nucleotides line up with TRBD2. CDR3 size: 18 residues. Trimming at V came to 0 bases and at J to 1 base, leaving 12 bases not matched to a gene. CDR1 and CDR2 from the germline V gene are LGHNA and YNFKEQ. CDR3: CASSQEAVTTAGSYEQYF. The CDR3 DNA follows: TGTGCCAGCAGCCAAGAAGCCGTAACGACAGCGGGGTCCTACGAGCAGTACTTC.

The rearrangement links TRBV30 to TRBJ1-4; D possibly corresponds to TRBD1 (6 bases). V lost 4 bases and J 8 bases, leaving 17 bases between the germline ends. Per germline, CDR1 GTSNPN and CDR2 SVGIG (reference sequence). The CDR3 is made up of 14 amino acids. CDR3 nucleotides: TGTGCCTGGAAACGGCAACAGGGAAACGAAAAACTGTTTTTT. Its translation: CAWKRQQGNEKLFF.

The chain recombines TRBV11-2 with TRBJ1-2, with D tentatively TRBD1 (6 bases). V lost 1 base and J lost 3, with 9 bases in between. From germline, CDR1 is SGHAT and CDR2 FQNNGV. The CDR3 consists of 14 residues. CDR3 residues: CASSLGAGDYGYTF. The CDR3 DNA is TGTGCCAGCAGCTTAGGGGCAGGGGACTATGGCTACACCTTC.

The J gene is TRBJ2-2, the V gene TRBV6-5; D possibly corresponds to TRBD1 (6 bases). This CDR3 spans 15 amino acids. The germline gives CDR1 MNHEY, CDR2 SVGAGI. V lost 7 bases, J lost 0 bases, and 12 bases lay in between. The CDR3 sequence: CASNLDRTNTGELFF. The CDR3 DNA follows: TGTGCCAGCAACCTGGACAGAACGAACACCGGGGAGCTGTTTTTT.

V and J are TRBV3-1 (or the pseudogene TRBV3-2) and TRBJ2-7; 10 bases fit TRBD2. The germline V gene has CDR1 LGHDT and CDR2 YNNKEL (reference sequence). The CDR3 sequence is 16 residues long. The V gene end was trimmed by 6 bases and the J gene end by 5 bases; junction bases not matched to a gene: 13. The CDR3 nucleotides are TGTGCCAGCAGTCGACTGTCTAGCGGGAGAGAGAACGAGCAGTACTTC. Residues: CASSRLSSGRENEQYF.

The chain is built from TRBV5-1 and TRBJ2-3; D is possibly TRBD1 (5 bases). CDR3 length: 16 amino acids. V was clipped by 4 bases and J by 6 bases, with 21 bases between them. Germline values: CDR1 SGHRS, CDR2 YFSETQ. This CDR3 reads CASSAAGFSGVDTQYF. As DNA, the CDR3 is TGCGCCAGCAGCGCTGCAGGGTTTTCTGGGGTTGATACGCAGTATTTT.